The 18 T cell receptor beta chains below come from one sample, sequenced in a study of blood T cell repertoires in COVID-19. Sequencing was performed with immunoSEQ multiplex PCR; in TCRdb, only in-frame clones are kept and a portion is missing. The sample lists approximately 300,000 clones; about 89% were seen once. Sequences were obtained from peripheral blood. These receptor sequences come from a man in his forties with acute or convalescent COVID-19.

This clone was counted only a few times. This chain connects TRBV30 to TRBJ1-6, with D possibly being TRBD1 (6 bases). This CDR3 comprises 16 residues. In germline, CDR1 is GTSNPN, CDR2 SVGIG (reference sequence). V shed 1 base and J shed 7 bases, with 17 bases lying between them. This CDR3 is CAWSEFAGAGNSPLHF. CDR3 sequence (DNA): TGTGCCTGGAGTGAATTTGCGGGGGCGGGAAATTCACCCCTCCACTTT.

J is TRBJ2-6 and V is TRBV10-3; D is perhaps TRBD1 (6 bases). Germline CDR1 ENHRY, CDR2 SYGVKD. The CDR3 spans 18 residues. Trimming removed 2 bases from V and 0 bases from J, with 14 bases in between. CDR3 coding DNA: TGTGCCATCAGTGAGGTTCAGGGGCTCAGCTCTGGGGCCAACGTCCTGACTTTC. The encoded protein is CAISEVQGLSSGANVLTF.

V is TRBV6-5 and J is TRBJ2-7, with TRBD1 matching over 9 bases. V was clipped by 2 bases and J by 6 bases; unmatched bases: 5. From germline, CDR1 is MNHEY and CDR2 SVGAGI. The CDR3 totals 14 residues. The DNA of the CDR3 is TGTGCCAGCAGTTACCGGGACAGGGTGTCCGAGCAGTACTTC. Encoded protein: CASSYRDRVSEQYF.

The chain links TRBV3-1 (or the pseudogene TRBV3-2) to TRBJ1-4; 7 bases fit TRBD1. V lost 5 bases to trimming and J lost 7 bases; unmatched junction nucleotides: 10. From germline, CDR1 is LGHDT and CDR2 YNNKEL (reference sequence). CDR3 length: 15 residues. The CDR3 sequence is CASSLTGSIGEKLFF. CDR3 DNA: TGTGCCAGCAGCTTGACAGGGTCGATCGGTGAAAAACTGTTTTTT.

The count of this clone is one. This rearrangement joins TRBV11-2 to TRBJ2-2, with 8 bases lining up with TRBD2. The CDR3 loop spans 16 amino acids. The germline V gene encodes CDR1 SGHAT and CDR2 FQNNGV. The V segment lost 5 bases and the J segment 1 base; nucleotides outside the gene matches: 6. CDR3 region: CASSKLRGGNTGELFF. The DNA of the CDR3 is TGTGCCAGCAGCAAACTCCGGGGGGGGAACACCGGGGAGCTGTTTTTT.

V usage is TRBV5-4 and J usage is TRBJ1-2; D is possibly TRBD1 (6 bases). Germline assignment: CDR1 SGHNT and CDR2 YYREEE (reference sequence). CDR3 length: 14 residues. The V gene lost 2 bases and the J gene lost 4 bases, with 12 bases spanning the gap. The chain's CDR3 is CASSLGTIGYGYTF. The DNA for the CDR3 is TGTGCCAGCAGCTTAGGGACAATTGGCTATGGCTACACCTTC. Full variable domain (outside the CDR3, taken from reference TRBV5-4 and TRBJ1-2): ETGVTQSPTHLIKTRGQQVTLRCSSQSGHNTVSWYQQALGQGPQFIFQYYREEENGRGNFPPRFSGLQFPNYSSELNVNALELDDSALYLCASSLGTIGYGYTFGSGTRLTVV.

CDR3 amino acids: CASSFGQGKNTEAFF. The CDR3 DNA follows: TGTGCCAGCAGCTTTGGACAGGGAAAGAACACTGAAGCTTTCTTT. V is TRBV11-3 and J is TRBJ1-1; 8 nucleotides match TRBD1. There are 15 residues in the CDR3. The trim removed 3 bases at V and 1 base at J, leaving 4 bases unmatched. Germline values: CDR1 SGHNT, CDR2 YENEEA.

The chain carries TRBV19 and TRBJ1-5; 9 bases are a match to TRBD1. The CDR3 consists of 16 residues. From germline, CDR1 is LNHDA and CDR2 SQIVND (reference sequence). V was clipped by 5 bases and J by 4 bases; unmatched bases: 9. The CDR3 is CASSGNRGLLNQPQHF. The CDR3 DNA reads as TGTGCCAGTAGTGGAAACAGGGGGCTATTGAATCAGCCCCAGCATTTT.

This chain joins TRBV7-6 and TRBJ2-3; no reliable D call. V lost 5 bases and J lost 2, with 8 bases in between. Per germline, CDR1 SGHVS and CDR2 FNYEAQ. This CDR3 contains 13 residues. The CDR3 reads CASSPRVTDTQYF. Written as DNA, the CDR3 is TGTGCCAGCAGCCCGAGAGTCACAGATACGCAGTATTTT. Using reference TRBV7-6 and TRBJ2-3 for the parts outside the CDR3, the full variable domain is GAGVSQSPRYKVTKRGQDVALRCDPISGHVSLYWYRQALGQGPEFLTYFNYEAQQDKSGLPNDRFSAERPEGSISTLTIQRTEQRDSAMYRCASSPRVTDTQYFGPGTRLTVL.

In its sample, this clone was seen once. The chain links TRBV24-1 to TRBJ2-3, with 16 nucleotides matching TRBD2. The CDR3 has 18 residues. Germline V CDR1 and CDR2: KGHDR, SFDVKD. V shed 3 bases and J 2 bases; nucleotides not matched to a gene: 4. For the CDR3, the DNA is TGTGCCACCAGTGATCCGGGGACTAGCGGGGGGGCCACAGATACGCAGTATTTT. Translated, it gives CATSDPGTSGGATDTQYF.

The V gene is TRBV7-2, the J gene TRBJ1-4, with TRBD1 matching over 7 bases. Trimming at V came to 4 bases and at J to 8 bases, leaving 4 bases not matched to a gene. This CDR3 is 13 amino acids long. The germline CDR1 and CDR2 sequences are SGHTA and FQGNSA. The CDR3 sequence is CASSSIQGEKLFF. As DNA, the CDR3 is TGTGCCAGCAGCTCCATACAGGGGGAAAAACTGTTTTTT.

The chain employs TRBV6-5 and TRBJ2-4; D is perhaps TRBD1 (6 bases). V was clipped by 4 bases and J by 5 bases, with 12 bases between them. The CDR3 extends over 14 amino acids. The germline gives CDR1 MNHEY, CDR2 SVGAGI. CDR3 sequence: CASSSYRDENIQYF. CDR3 DNA sequence: TGTGCCAGCAGTTCGTACAGGGATGAAAACATTCAGTACTTC.

This sequence joins TRBV18 and TRBJ1-2, with 9 bases aligning to TRBD1. This CDR3 spans 17 amino acids. CDR1 is KGHSH and CDR2 is LQKENI in the germline V gene. V lost 3 bases and J lost 4; bases outside the gene matches: 12. In DNA, the CDR3 is TGTGCCAGCTCACCCGACATCCGGGACAGGGCCGGCTATGGCTACACCTTC. This sequence encodes CASSPDIRDRAGYGYTF.

The chain is built from TRBV10-3 and TRBJ2-7; D is uncertain. Germline V gene lookup returns CDR1 ENHRY and CDR2 SYGVKD. Trimming cost V 4 bases and J 0 bases, with 10 bases left between them. The CDR3 totals 14 residues. As DNA, the CDR3 is TGTGCCATCAGTGTGTTTGGCAGCTCCTACGAGCAGTACTTC. This encodes CAISVFGSSYEQYF.

The rearrangement joins TRBV6-6 to TRBJ1-5; D is unresolved. The CDR3 is 13 residues long. The V and J ends lost 5 bases and 3 bases respectively, with 8 bases between them. Germline V lookup: CDR1 MNHNY, CDR2 SVGAGI (reference sequence). The CDR3 DNA reads as TGTGCCAGCAGTGATACATTCAATCAGCCCCAGCATTTT. It translates to CASSDTFNQPQHF.

The gene calls are TRBV9 and TRBJ2-7, with D perhaps matching TRBD1 (6 bases). There are 15 residues in the CDR3. V was cut by 2 bases and J by 1 base, with 13 bases left in between. Germline V CDR1 and CDR2: SGDLS, YYNGEE. The CDR3 coding sequence is TGTGCCAGCAGCGTCGGGCTGGGGGCTTCCTACGAGCAGTACTTC. Its protein product is CASSVGLGASYEQYF.

This clone was seen a single time. The chain joins TRBV4-1 to TRBJ1-2; no clear D gene. V was clipped by 3 bases and J by 3 bases, with 11 bases between them. Looked up from germline, CDR1 is MGHRA and CDR2 is YSYEKL. This CDR3 spans 14 amino acids. The CDR3 DNA sequence: TGCGCCAGCAGCCAGGAACCTACAGACTATGGCTACACCTTC. It codes for CASSQEPTDYGYTF.

The chain has TRBV4-1 and TRBJ1-6; D is unresolved. This CDR3 has 19 amino acids. V lost 7 bases and J lost 4, with 26 bases in between. The V gene's germline CDR1 is MGHRA and CDR2 YSYEKL. CDR3 nucleotide sequence: TGCGCCAGCACCCTGGGGAGACACCTAGCCATTACTTATAATTCACCCCTCCACTTT. This sequence encodes CASTLGRHLAITYNSPLHF.